The TCR beta chain described here comes from a study of identical twins. General study results and limits: Researchers reported excess low generation probability among twin-shared out-of-frame alpha sequences.

The CDR3 length is 13 residues. Germline V gene lookup returns CDR1 DFQATT and CDR2 SNEGSKA (reference sequence). Trimming took 5 bases from V and 4 from J; bases not matched to a gene: 6. This clonotype has just a few counts. Its antigen is unknown. TCRdb called the 5' RACE reads again in MiXCR, with one record for every CDR3 protein. The sample consists of fewer than 550,000 distinct CDR3 sequences, roughly 13% of them appearing once. These data were also filed under a second study, of yellow fever vaccine responses in identical twins.

Sample: CD4+ T cells sorted from blood. V usage is TRBV20-1 and J usage is TRBJ2-7; TRBD1 agrees at 9 bases. This sequence originates from a young woman in good health. This chain's CDR3 is CSARQGGIYEQYF. The CDR3 nucleotides are TGCAGTGCTCGACAGGGGGGTATTTACGAGCAGTACTTC.